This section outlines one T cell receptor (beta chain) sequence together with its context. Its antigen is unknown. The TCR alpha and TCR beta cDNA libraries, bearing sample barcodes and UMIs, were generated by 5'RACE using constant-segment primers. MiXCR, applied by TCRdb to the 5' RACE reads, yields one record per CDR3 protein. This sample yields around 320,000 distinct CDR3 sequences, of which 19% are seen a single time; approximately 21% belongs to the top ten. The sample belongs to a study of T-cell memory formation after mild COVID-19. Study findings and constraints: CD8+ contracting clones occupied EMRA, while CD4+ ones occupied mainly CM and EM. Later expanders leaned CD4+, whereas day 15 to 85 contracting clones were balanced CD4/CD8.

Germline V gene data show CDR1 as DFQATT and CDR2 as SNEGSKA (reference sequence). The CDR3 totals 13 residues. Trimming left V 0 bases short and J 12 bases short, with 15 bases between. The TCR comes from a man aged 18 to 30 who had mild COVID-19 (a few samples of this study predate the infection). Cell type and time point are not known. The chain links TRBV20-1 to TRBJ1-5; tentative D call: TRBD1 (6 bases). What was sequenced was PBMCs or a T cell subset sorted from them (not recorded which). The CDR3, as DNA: TGCAGTGCTAGAGATGGAAGGGGGATACTCCAGCATTTT. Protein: CSARDGRGILQHF.